One sample yielded the 11 T cell receptor beta chains listed below, sequenced in a study of human T cells and chemical hapten exposure. Time point denoted: pre-sensitization, week 0. Specified treatment: therapeutic diphenylcyclopropenone sensitization with weekly scalp DPC. One entry per CDR3 protein results from TCRdb running MiXCR on the RACE reads. In the table there are roughly 250,000 distinct CDR3 sequences, 7.5% to 9% of which are singletons. The material was whole blood, obtained in connection with sensitization to the hapten diphenylcyclopropenone (DPC). Source of these receptors: a woman aged 40 to 50 with alopecia areata. Some clones in this sample may be carry-over from other donors' samples.

The rearrangement uses TRBV28 and TRBJ2-7, with TRBD1 identical over 7 bases. CDR1 and CDR2 from the germline V gene are MDHEN and SYDVKM. The ends lost 3 bases at V and 3 bases at J; junction bases unmatched: 5. The CDR3 loop spans 14 amino acids. The chain's CDR3 is CASSLRGLNYEQYF. The CDR3 DNA sequence: TGTGCCAGCAGTTTGAGGGGGCTGAACTACGAGCAGTACTTC.

The rearrangement links TRBV27 to TRBJ1-1; 7 positions match TRBD1. V was pared by 8 bases and J by 1 base, with 4 bases of the junction left unmatched. Germline V gene data show CDR1 as MNHEY and CDR2 as SMNVEV (reference sequence). This CDR3 comprises 13 residues. The CDR3 loop is CASAGTENTEAFF. CDR3 bases: TGTGCCAGCGCCGGGACAGAGAACACTGAAGCTTTCTTT.

The J gene is TRBJ2-5, the V gene TRBV12-3 or TRBV12-4, with D perhaps assigned TRBD1 or TRBD2 (5 bases each). V lost 5 bases and J lost 13, with 20 bases in between. The CDR3 totals 13 residues. The CDR3 loop is CASSIRDGGNPYF. CDR3 bases: TGTGCCAGCAGTATTCGGGACGGAGGCAATCCGTACTTC.

In DNA form, the CDR3 reads TGTGCCAGCAGAAACAGGGTTAATGAAAAACTGTTTTTT. Protein sequence: CASRNRVNEKLFF. The genes are TRBV2 and TRBJ1-4; a possible D gene is TRBD1 (6 bases). V was shortened by 6 bases and J by 4 bases, with 9 bases between the two germline ends. The CDR3 is 13 residues long. Germline CDR1 is SNHLY and CDR2 is FYNNEI. The full variable domain, with the rest looked up from reference TRBV2 and TRBJ1-4, is EPEVTQTPSHQVTQMGQEVILRCVPISNHLYFYWYRQILGQKVEFLVSFYNNEISEKSEIFDDQFSVERPDGSNFTLKIRSTKLEDSAMYFCASRNRVNEKLFFGSGTQLSVL.

This clonotype appeared a single time. This chain links TRBV6-6 with TRBJ1-5; D is uncertain. V was trimmed by 6 bases and J by 7 bases, leaving 16 bases between them. The CDR3 totals 14 residues. The germline V gene has CDR1 MNHNY and CDR2 SVGAGI (reference sequence). In nucleotides, the CDR3 is TGTGCCAGCAGATCGGCCTCCGGAGTACAGCCCCAGCATTTT. Its protein product is CASRSASGVQPQHF.

Ten or more counts support this clonotype. The rearrangement links TRBV20-1 to TRBJ2-7, with D uncertain. The V end lost 6 bases, the J end lost 2 bases, and 8 bases lay between the germline ends. Germline CDR1 and CDR2: DFQATT and SNEGSKA (reference sequence). The CDR3 is 11 residues long. CDR3 in amino acids: CSAMSTYEQYF. DNA for the CDR3: TGCAGTGCCATGTCTACCTACGAGCAGTACTTC.

The chain uses TRBV6-6 and TRBJ1-6; D uncertain. This CDR3 comprises 14 residues. Per the germline V gene, CDR1 is MNHNY and CDR2 is SVGAGI (reference sequence). Between the trimmed V and J ends, which lost 2 bases and 7 bases, there was a span of 9 bases. The CDR3 DNA follows: TGTGCCAGCAGTTACGGGCAGGCCAATTCACCCCTCCACTTT. Translation gives CASSYGQANSPLHF.

This clonotype has a handful of counts. The chain couples TRBV20-1 to TRBJ1-1; TRBD1 matches 9 bases. With 5 bases clipped from V and 4 bases from J, the junction kept 5 bases outside the gene matches. CDR3 length: 13 residues. Germline V gives CDR1 DFQATT, CDR2 SNEGSKA (reference sequence). DNA for the CDR3: TGCAGTGCTTGGGGACAGGGAGCCACTGAAGCTTTCTTT. It codes for CSAWGQGATEAFF.

The gene calls are TRBV7-8 and TRBJ1-1; D is unclear. The germline CDR1 and CDR2 sequences are SGHVS and FQNEAQ. CDR3 length: 16 residues. The V and J ends lost 1 base and 0 bases respectively, with 12 bases between them. The CDR3 nucleotides read TGTGCCAGCAGCTTAGTCAGTACGGCAATGAACACTGAAGCTTTCTTT. It is translated as CASSLVSTAMNTEAFF.

This clonotype has only a few counts. The chain links TRBV10-3 to TRBJ2-5; TRBD1 is a possible D gene (6 bases). The CDR3 covers 12 residues. With 10 bases removed from V and 0 bases from J, the gap between germline ends came to 9 bases. CDR1 is ENHRY, CDR2 SYGVKD, per germline. CDR3 in DNA: TGTGCCACACAGGGATACCAAGAGACCCAGTACTTC. It specifies CATQGYQETQYF.

The chain uses TRBV6-2 or TRBV6-3 and TRBJ1-5; TRBD1 might be the D (6 bases). The CDR3 spans 14 residues. Germline CDR1 MNHEY, CDR2 SVGEGT. The V end was cut by 5 bases, the J end by 3 bases, with 11 bases between. DNA for the CDR3: TGTGCCAGCAGTCGTGACAGGCTCAATCAGCCCCAGCATTTT. Amino acids: CASSRDRLNQPQHF.